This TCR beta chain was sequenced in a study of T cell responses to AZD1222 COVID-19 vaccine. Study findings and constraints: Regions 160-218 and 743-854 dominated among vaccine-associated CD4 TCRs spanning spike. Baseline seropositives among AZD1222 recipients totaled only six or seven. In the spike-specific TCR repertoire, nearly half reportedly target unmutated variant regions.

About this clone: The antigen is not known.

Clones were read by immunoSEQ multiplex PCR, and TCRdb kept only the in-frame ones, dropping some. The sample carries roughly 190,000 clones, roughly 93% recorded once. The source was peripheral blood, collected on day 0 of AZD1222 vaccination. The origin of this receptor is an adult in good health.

The CDR3 bases are TGCGCCAGCAGCCCACGGCCTTCCGGGGACCAAGAGACCCAGTACTTC. Protein sequence: CASSPRPSGDQETQYF. The J gene is TRBJ2-5, the V gene TRBV4-1; D might be TRBD2 (5 bases). V dropped 4 bases and J dropped 0 bases, with 15 bases sitting between them. This CDR3 is 16 amino acids long. The germline V gene has CDR1 MGHRA and CDR2 YSYEKL.